A selection of T cell receptor beta chains follows, all from one sample in a study of molecular identifiers for immune sequencing clone quantification. Using its own MiXCR run on the PCR reads, TCRdb lists one record per CDR3 protein. The repertoire includes approximately 590,000 distinct CDR3 sequences, around 25% of them detected once, and 0.6% to 0.9% sits in the top ten. Sequenced input: naive CD8+ T cells from blood, with Jurkat cell RNA spiked in. The receptors come from a human donor in good health. Some libraries in this study had Jurkat cell RNA spiked in. The CDR3 runs from the conserved cysteine through the conserved F or W. A D gene is named only where the DNA matches it firmly. Size is omitted from some rows. Given values are once, few, many or a class for expanded clones.

clone size,J gene,D gene,V gene,CDR3 protein,CDR3 DNA
many,TRBJ2-1,TRBD2,TRBV29-1,CSVIGSGRADEQFF,TGCAGCGTTATCGGCAGCGGGAGGGCCGATGAGCAGTTCTTC
-,TRBJ2-5,-,TRBV6-2/TRBV6-3,CASSYGQLETQYF,TGTGCCAGCAGTTACGGGCAGCTTGAGACCCAGTACTTC
many,TRBJ2-3,-,TRBV20-1,CSARDDLGLAGTDTQYF,TGCAGTGCTAGAGACGACCTGGGGCTAGCCGGCACAGATACGCAGTATTTT
-,TRBJ2-6,TRBD1,TRBV19,CASTGTGAGANVLTF,TGTGCCAGTACCGGGACAGGGGCTGGGGCCAACGTCCTGACTTTC
many,TRBJ2-3,-,TRBV12-3/TRBV12-4,CASSPPLSNTDTQYF,TGTGCCAGCAGCCCCCCCCTATCGAACACAGATACGCAGTATTTT
many,TRBJ1-1,TRBD1,TRBV28,CASSLPSDRASSEAFF,TGTGCCAGCAGTTTACCAAGTGACAGGGCTTCTTCTGAGGCTTTCTTT
many,TRBJ1-1,-,TRBV5-6,CASSLIEGLHTEAFF,TGTGCCAGCAGCTTGATTGAGGGGCTGCACACTGAAGCTTTCTTT
many,TRBJ2-3,-,TRBV28,CASSLGGPYTDTQYF,TGTGCCAGCAGTTTGGGAGGTCCCTACACAGATACGCAGTATTTT
many,TRBJ2-7,-,TRBV4-3,CASSQTEQVYSYEQYF,TGCGCCAGCAGCCAGACGGAGCAGGTTTACTCCTACGAGCAGTACTTC
many,TRBJ1-1,-,TRBV5-1,CASSLVGGLTEAFF,TGCGCCAGCAGCTTGGTCGGGGGGCTCACTGAAGCTTTCTTT
-,TRBJ2-7,-,TRBV30,CAWSKRPGQRSYEQYF,TGTGCCTGGAGTAAACGTCCGGGACAACGCTCCTACGAGCAGTACTTC
few,TRBJ2-3,TRBD1,TRBV28,CASTIYGTGVTDTQYF,TGTGCCAGCACTATATACGGGACAGGGGTAACAGATACGCAGTATTTT
many,TRBJ2-3,-,TRBV6-5,CASSFLGTSNGDTQYF,TGTGCCAGCAGTTTCCTAGGGACTTCTAATGGAGATACGCAGTATTTT
many,TRBJ2-7,-,TRBV27,CASSHGYEQYF,TGTGCCAGCAGCCACGGGTACGAGCAGTACTTC
many,TRBJ2-6,-,TRBV10-3,CAISEEGVSGANVLTF,TGTGCCATCAGTGAAGAGGGGGTCTCTGGGGCCAACGTCCTGACTTTC
many,TRBJ2-7,-,TRBV5-5,CASSLGQAGEQYF,TGTGCCAGCAGCTTGGGACAGGCGGGGGAGCAGTACTTC
many,TRBJ2-3,TRBD2,TRBV28,CASSFNSGRILSTDTQYF,TGTGCCAGCAGTTTTAATAGCGGGAGGATCCTTAGCACAGATACGCAGTATTTT
-,TRBJ2-3,-,TRBV24-1,CATSDTPTAYTDTQYF,TGTGCCACCAGTGATACCCCGACAGCCTATACAGATACGCAGTATTTT
many,TRBJ2-7,TRBD2,TRBV4-3,CASSQNLAGVYEQYF,TGCGCCAGCAGCCAGAACCTAGCGGGGGTGTACGAGCAGTACTTC
few,TRBJ1-1,-,TRBV10-3,CAISGYQNTEAFF,TGTGCCATCAGTGGGTATCAGAACACTGAAGCTTTCTTT
many,TRBJ1-4,TRBD1,TRBV7-9,CASSSRDRTEKLFF,TGTGCCAGCAGCTCCCGGGACAGGACCGAAAAACTGTTTTTT
-,TRBJ1-5,-,TRBV28,CASRLRIGNQPQHF,TGCGCCAGCAGATTGAGGATAGGAAATCAGCCCCAGCATTTT
-,TRBJ2-1,-,TRBV6-2/TRBV6-3,CASSRYPAYNEQFF,TGTGCCAGCAGTCGTTACCCTGCCTACAATGAGCAGTTCTTC
few,TRBJ1-4,-,TRBV2,CASRTPGAQLFEKLFF,TGTGCCAGCAGAACCCCAGGGGCGCAGCTATTCGAAAAACTGTTTTTT
many,TRBJ2-7,TRBD1,TRBV18,CASSRSPGTGGNEQYF,TGTGCCAGCTCACGAAGCCCCGGGACAGGAGGAAACGAGCAGTACTTC
-,TRBJ1-2,-,TRBV10-3,CAISEYGDNGNGYTF,TGTGCCATCAGTGAGTACGGGGACAACGGCAATGGCTACACCTTC
many,TRBJ2-1,TRBD2,TRBV11-2,CASSLGYSTGRYNEQFF,TGTGCCAGCAGCTTAGGCTATAGTACCGGGAGGTACAATGAGCAGTTCTTC
few,TRBJ2-7,TRBD1,TRBV20-1,CSASTGMYEQYF,TGCAGTGCTTCGACAGGGATGTACGAGCAGTACTTC
-,TRBJ2-5,-,TRBV6-5,CASSYSGAAQETQYF,TGTGCCAGCAGTTACTCGGGGGCAGCCCAAGAGACCCAGTACTTC
once,TRBJ2-7,-,TRBV20-1,CSARVRGSSYEQYF,TGCAGTGCTAGAGTTCGGGGGAGCTCCTACGAGCAGTACTTC
-,TRBJ2-7,-,TRBV5-1,CASSLSAGRSTYEQYF,TGCGCCAGCAGCTTGTCGGCAGGGAGATCAACCTACGAGCAGTACTTC
many,TRBJ2-3,TRBD2,TRBV6-5,CASSYSGIGIDTQYF,TGTGCCAGCAGTTACAGCGGGATCGGTATAGATACGCAGTATTTT
many,TRBJ2-3,-,TRBV6-5,CASSYSPGSVSTDTQYF,TGTGCCAGCAGTTACTCCCCAGGGAGCGTGAGCACAGATACGCAGTATTTT
-,TRBJ2-1,-,TRBV19,CASSRQDDTYNEQFF,TGTGCCAGTAGCCGGCAGGACGATACCTACAATGAGCAGTTCTTC
-,TRBJ2-1,TRBD2,TRBV20-1,CSAQPLTSGSSYNEQFF,TGCAGTGCTCAGCCCCTTACTAGCGGGAGTTCCTACAATGAGCAGTTCTTC
-,TRBJ2-2,-,TRBV10-1,CASSGTRESNTGELFF,TGCGCCAGCAGTGGAACAAGGGAGTCGAACACCGGGGAGCTGTTTTTT
many,TRBJ2-7,-,TRBV5-1,CASSLDPLMGPYEQYF,TGCGCCAGCAGCTTGGACCCCTTGATGGGGCCCTACGAGCAGTACTTC
-,TRBJ1-1,-,TRBV7-9,CASSLVQNEASF,TGTGCCAGCAGCTTAGTGCAGAATGAAGCTTCCTTT
-,TRBJ2-7,-,TRBV10-3,CAIRTPEAFEQYF,TGTGCCATCAGGACCCCCGAAGCGTTCGAGCAGTACTTC
many,TRBJ1-1,-,TRBV19,CASTSLGTEAFF,TGTGCCAGTACGTCCCTGGGGACTGAAGCTTTCTTT
many,TRBJ1-1,-,TRBV6-5,CASRIGTSNTEAFF,TGTGCCAGCAGGATCGGGACGTCGAACACTGAAGCTTTCTTT
-,TRBJ2-7,-,TRBV14,CASSQWPGDSYEQYF,TGTGCCAGCAGCCAATGGCCAGGCGACTCCTACGAGCAGTACTTC
-,TRBJ2-3,-,TRBV20-1,CSAQNGQKEADTQYF,TGCAGTGCCCAAAATGGACAGAAGGAAGCAGATACGCAGTATTTT
many,TRBJ2-3,TRBD2,TRBV20-1,CSARDHTRPGLSTDTQYF,TGCAGTGCTAGAGACCATACTCGTCCGGGACTAAGCACAGATACGCAGTATTTT
many,TRBJ2-7,TRBD1,TRBV20-1,CSALNRDRLREQYF,TGCAGTGCTTTAAACCGGGACAGGTTACGTGAGCAGTACTTC
many,TRBJ2-2,TRBD1,TRBV9,CASSVGRTGTNTGELFF,TGTGCCAGCAGCGTAGGACGGACAGGGACTAACACCGGGGAGCTGTTTTTT
-,TRBJ2-1,TRBD2,TRBV5-8,CASSPGLAKSPYNEQFF,TGTGCCAGCAGTCCCGGACTAGCGAAGAGCCCCTACAATGAGCAGTTCTTC
-,TRBJ1-6,TRBD1,TRBV4-1,CASSPGGTGLGNSPLHF,TGCGCCAGCAGCCCAGGAGGGACAGGGTTGGGTAATTCACCCCTCCACTTT
few,TRBJ2-2,-,TRBV5-3,CASSLGPSNTGELFF,TGTGCCAGCAGCTTGGGCCCGTCGAACACCGGGGAGCTGTTTTTT
few,TRBJ2-1,TRBD2,TRBV27,CASSPGTAISSGGPVGEQFF,TGTGCCAGCAGTCCAGGGACAGCCATATCTAGCGGGGGACCCGTAGGTGAGCAGTTCTTC
many,TRBJ2-7,-,TRBV18,CASSPPDSLYEQYF,TGTGCCAGCTCACCACCGGACAGTCTGTACGAGCAGTACTTC
few,TRBJ1-1,-,TRBV5-8,CASSFSSSNTEAFF,TGTGCCAGCAGCTTTTCGTCCAGTAACACTGAAGCTTTCTTT
many,TRBJ2-3,-,TRBV5-6,CASRVDGGLAEDTQYF,TGTGCCAGCAGGGTAGACGGGGGGCTAGCGGAGGATACGCAGTATTTT
-,TRBJ1-3,-,TRBV10-3,CAISPGNTIYF,TGTGCCATCAGCCCTGGAAACACCATATATTTT
many,TRBJ1-1,-,TRBV20-1,CRARQVYTEAFF,TGCAGGGCCAGACAGGTTTACACTGAAGCTTTCTTT
-,TRBJ2-7,TRBD2,TRBV3-1,CASSPPGLAGSHEQYF,TGTGCCAGCAGCCCTCCGGGACTAGCGGGGTCTCACGAGCAGTACTTC
many,TRBJ2-7,-,TRBV6-2/TRBV6-3,CASTPEGQYYEQYF,TGTGCCAGCACCCCCGAAGGACAGTACTACGAGCAGTACTTC
many,TRBJ2-3,-,TRBV18,CASTGPRTDTQYF,TGTGCCAGCACTGGGCCCCGCACAGATACGCAGTATTTT
-,TRBJ2-7,TRBD1,TRBV4-1,CASSHGTGLMGYEQYF,TGCGCCAGCAGCCATGGGACAGGGCTCATGGGGTACGAGCAGTACTTC